What follows are 8 T cell receptor beta chains derived from one specimen sequenced in a study of molecular identifiers for immune sequencing clone quantification (dated by TCRdb to 2017 to 2018). Library prep was done by PCR. The data were produced on an Illumina HiSeq 4000. TCRdb trimmed the raw reads at Q25, called clones with MiXCR and kept productive beta chains. Duplicate CDR3 protein sequences are folded into a single record with the most common DNA and genes. The sample table holds about half a million distinct CDR3 sequences, of which about a fifth were seen once. Together, the top ten hold about 0.84% of the sample. Sequencing used naive CD8+ T cells from blood, with Jurkat cell RNA spiked in. Interpreted using the paper, the cell subset or site label stands for: FACS-sorted CD8+CD4-CCR7+CD45RA+ naive T cells. These receptors were collected from a human donor in good health. Some libraries in this study had Jurkat cell RNA spiked in.

The CDR3 reads CASSLQGRKEAFF. The CDR3 region has the DNA TGTGCCAGCAGTTTACAGGGGAGGAAGGAAGCTTTCTTT. V and J are TRBV27 and TRBJ1-1; possible D gene TRBD1, 6 bases. Trimming removed 2 bases at V and 8 bases at J, with 12 bases between. This CDR3 region has 13 residues. The germline CDR1 and CDR2 sequences are MNHEY and SMNVEV (reference sequence).

The rearrangement links TRBV12-3 or TRBV12-4 to TRBJ1-5; D is possibly TRBD1 (6 bases). The CDR3 is 15 amino acids. The V and J ends lost 3 bases and 6 bases respectively, with 15 bases between them. Here the CDR3 DNA reads TGTGCCAGCAGTTTCGGTGGGGGGCTCGGTCAGCCCCAGCATTTT. Its protein is CASSFGGGLGQPQHF.

Ten or more counts support this clonotype. The chain employs TRBV5-1 and TRBJ1-1; 7 nucleotides align to TRBD1. Looked up from germline, CDR1 is SGHRS and CDR2 is YFSETQ. The CDR3 sequence is 11 residues long. With V trimmed by 7 bases and J by 11 bases, 8 bases remained unmatched. The CDR3 sequence is CASQQGMRAFF. For the CDR3, the DNA is TGCGCCAGCCAACAGGGGATGCGGGCTTTCTTT.

This clonotype was found many times. The V gene is TRBV6-4, the J gene TRBJ2-2; perhaps D is TRBD1 or TRBD2 (5 bases each). The CDR3 totals 16 residues. Trimming shortened V by 3 bases and J by 0 bases, and 11 bases separated the two germline ends. From germline, CDR1 is MRHNA and CDR2 SNTAGT. The CDR3 reads CASSEIGGPNTGELFF. CDR3 DNA sequence: TGTGCCAGCAGTGAAATTGGGGGACCGAACACCGGGGAGCTGTTTTTT.

This clonotype was seen only a few times. The chain links TRBV7-2 to TRBJ2-7, with 8 bases aligning to TRBD1. Germline-derived CDR1 and CDR2 are SGHTA and FQGNSA. The CDR3 consists of 14 residues. V lost 5 bases and J lost 2; bases outside the gene matches: 5. CDR3 DNA sequence: TGTGCCAGCAGCCGGGACAGGCGAGCCTACGAGCAGTACTTC. Translation gives CASSRDRRAYEQYF.

This clonotype showed up many times. The chain has TRBV19 and TRBJ2-7, with no clear D. Germline lookup yields CDR1 LNHDA and CDR2 SQIVND (reference sequence). The V gene lost 7 bases and the J gene lost 6 bases, with 16 bases spanning the gap. This CDR3 comprises 13 residues. The DNA for the CDR3 is TGTGCCAGTAAGGCAGGTCCGCAGGTCGAGCAGTACTTC. Translated: CASKAGPQVEQYF.

In its sample, this clonotype was seen a few times. V is TRBV13 and J is TRBJ2-7; 8 bases are shared with TRBD2. The CDR3 covers 15 residues. Germline V CDR1 and CDR2: PRHDT, FYEKMQ (reference sequence). The V gene end was trimmed by 5 bases and the J gene end by 0 bases; junction bases not matched to a gene: 6. CDR3 nucleotide sequence: TGTGCCAGCAGCCTAACGGGAGGGAGCTCCTACGAGCAGTACTTC. Encoded protein: CASSLTGGSSYEQYF.

The V and J genes are TRBV7-9 and TRBJ1-1, with TRBD1 as a possible D gene (5 bases). Germline V gene data show CDR1 as SEHNR and CDR2 as FQNEAQ (reference sequence). The CDR3 is made up of 14 amino acids. The V gene lost 8 bases and the J gene lost 3 bases, with 16 bases spanning the gap. CDR3 protein: CASDLVRGHTEAFF. DNA of the CDR3: TGTGCCAGCGACTTAGTGCGGGGACACACTGAAGCTTTCTTT.